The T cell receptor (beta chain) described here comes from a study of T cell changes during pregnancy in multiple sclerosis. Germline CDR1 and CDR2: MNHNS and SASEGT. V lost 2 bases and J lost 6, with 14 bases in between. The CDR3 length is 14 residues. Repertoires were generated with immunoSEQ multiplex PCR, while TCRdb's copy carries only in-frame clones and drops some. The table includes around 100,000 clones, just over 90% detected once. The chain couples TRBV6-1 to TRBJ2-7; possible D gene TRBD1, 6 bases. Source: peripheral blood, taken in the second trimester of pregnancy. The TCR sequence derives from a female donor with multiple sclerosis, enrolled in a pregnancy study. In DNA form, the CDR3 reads TGTGCCAGCAGTGAAATACAGGGTATCGGCGAGCAGTACTTC. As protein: CASSEIQGIGEQYF.